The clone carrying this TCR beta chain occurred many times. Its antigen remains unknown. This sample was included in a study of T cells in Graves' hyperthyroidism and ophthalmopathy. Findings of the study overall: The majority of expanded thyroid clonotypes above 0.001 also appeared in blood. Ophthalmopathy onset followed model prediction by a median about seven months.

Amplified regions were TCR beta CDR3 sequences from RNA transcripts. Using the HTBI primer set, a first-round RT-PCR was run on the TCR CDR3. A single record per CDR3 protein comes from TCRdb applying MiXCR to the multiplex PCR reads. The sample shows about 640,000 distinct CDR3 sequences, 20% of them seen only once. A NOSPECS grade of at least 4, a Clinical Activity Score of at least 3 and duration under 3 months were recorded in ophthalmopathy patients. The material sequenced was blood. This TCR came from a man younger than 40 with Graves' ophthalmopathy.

CDR3 sequence reads: CAVGGPTEAFF. CDR3 sequence (DNA): TGTGCCGTCGGGGGGCCCACTGAAGCTTTCTTT. The V call is TRBV2, the J call TRBJ1-1; D might be TRBD1 (6 bases). V lost 11 bases to trimming and J lost 4 bases, with 11 bases between them. Germline assignment: CDR1 SNHLY and CDR2 FYNNEI. The length of the CDR3 is 11 residues.